A selection of T cell receptor beta chains follows, all from one sample in a study of human T cells and chemical hapten exposure. TCRdb re-derived calls from the RACE reads in MiXCR, one entry per CDR3 protein. Of more than 80,000 distinct CDR3 sequences listed, roughly 7.6% are singletons. The specimen was whole blood, collected in connection with sensitization to the hapten diphenylcyclopropenone (DPC). The receptors here all came from a woman aged 25 to 39 with alopecia areata. Some clones in this sample may be carry-over from other donors' samples. CDR3s include the opening cysteine and the closing phenylalanine or tryptophan. Where a row states a size, it is once, few, many or the class of an expanded clone; other rows omit it.

cdr3_aa: CSARDLGPQFF
v_call: TRBV20-1
clone_size: -

cdr3_aa: CASSSSLGGGYTF
v_call: TRBV7-9
clone_size: -

cdr3_aa: CASSPLDRAGANVLTF
v_call: TRBV19
clone_size: many

cdr3_aa: CASTWGGEDNQPQHF
v_call: TRBV19
clone_size: once

cdr3_aa: CANNRRGPLINQPQHF
v_call: TRBV27
clone_size: many

cdr3_aa: CASIPPRTGNTEAFF
v_call: TRBV12-3/TRBV12-4
clone_size: -

cdr3_aa: CASSSGVFNQPQHF
v_call: TRBV6-2/TRBV6-3
clone_size: -

cdr3_aa: CASMREVGSPLHF
v_call: TRBV2
clone_size: -

cdr3_aa: CAISVKLGHPTDTQYF
v_call: TRBV10-3
clone_size: few

cdr3_aa: CASSTAAQGTEAFF
v_call: TRBV6-5
clone_size: many

cdr3_aa: CASSPGGPTGNQPQHF
v_call: TRBV2
clone_size: -

cdr3_aa: CSVQGIGSNEQFF
v_call: TRBV29-1
clone_size: -

cdr3_aa: CASSPQGDEQYF
v_call: TRBV18
clone_size: many

cdr3_aa: CASSLEPGADYEQYF
v_call: TRBV5-1
clone_size: many

cdr3_aa: CASIKGGAQPYEQYF
v_call: TRBV6-2/TRBV6-3
clone_size: few

cdr3_aa: CASSQDRLGALKSYEQYF
v_call: TRBV3-1
clone_size: few

cdr3_aa: CASSLDDTGFNSPLHF
v_call: TRBV6-2/TRBV6-3
clone_size: many

cdr3_aa: CASVSRGAYTYNEQFF
v_call: TRBV2
clone_size: once

cdr3_aa: CASSLRPPGQPYYNAPLHF
v_call: TRBV27
clone_size: -

cdr3_aa: CASSVELGTSHNEQFF
v_call: TRBV9
clone_size: many

cdr3_aa: CASTGGPGTQYF
v_call: TRBV2
clone_size: few

cdr3_aa: CASSQDYVASGGLAHNEQFF
v_call: TRBV4-2
clone_size: few

cdr3_aa: CASSSLSGEGLGYTF
v_call: TRBV12-3/TRBV12-4
clone_size: -

cdr3_aa: CSARGASNSPLHF
v_call: TRBV20-1
clone_size: -

cdr3_aa: CASSWGLASSQFF
v_call: TRBV28
clone_size: many

cdr3_aa: CSATGGNNQPQHF
v_call: TRBV20-1
clone_size: few

cdr3_aa: CASSFSVDPLAGGFSYEQYF
v_call: TRBV5-6
clone_size: few

cdr3_aa: CASGLVPAVPEAFF
v_call: TRBV12-5
clone_size: many

cdr3_aa: CASSDSASGGSDTQYF
v_call: TRBV6-4
clone_size: many

cdr3_aa: CASGADGYEQYF
v_call: TRBV12-5
clone_size: -

cdr3_aa: CASTVGGTEAFF
v_call: TRBV10-2
clone_size: many

cdr3_aa: CASSPDTKGAFF
v_call: TRBV7-9
clone_size: -

cdr3_aa: CASRLLGPANYGYTF
v_call: TRBV6-5
clone_size: few